This TCR beta chain comes out of a study of glioma-infiltrating T cells after dendritic cell vaccination. PBMC sampling occurred before vaccination, two weeks after the third dose, and at progression. Only in-frame clones appear in the TCRdb table, and some are missing; sequencing was by immunoSEQ multiplex PCR. This table has about 100,000 clones, around 80% appearing once. Germline V gene sequence: CDR1 GTSNPN, CDR2 SVGIG (reference sequence). V was cut by 4 bases and J by 0 bases, with 7 bases left in between. This CDR3 has 14 residues. This clone was counted a few times. This receptor was obtained from a human donor with glioblastoma. The specimen was blood, collected before dendritic cell vaccination. The V and J genes are TRBV30 and TRBJ1-6; no firm D call. The CDR3 DNA reads as TGTGCCTGGACCCGCAGCTCCTATAATTCACCCCTCCACTTT. This encodes CAWTRSSYNSPLHF.